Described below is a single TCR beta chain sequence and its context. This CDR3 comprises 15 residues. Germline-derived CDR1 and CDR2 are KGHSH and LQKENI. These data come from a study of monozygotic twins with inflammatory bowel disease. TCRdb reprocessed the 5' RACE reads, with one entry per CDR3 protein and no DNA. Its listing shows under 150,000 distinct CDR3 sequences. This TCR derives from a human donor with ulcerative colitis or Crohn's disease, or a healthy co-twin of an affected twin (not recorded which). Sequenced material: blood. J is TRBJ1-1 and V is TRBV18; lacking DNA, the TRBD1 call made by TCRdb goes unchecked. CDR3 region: CASSFSRGTNTEAFF. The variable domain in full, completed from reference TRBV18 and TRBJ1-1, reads NAGVMQNPRHLVRRRGQEARLRCSPMKGHSHVYWYRQLPEEGLKFMVYLQKENIIDESGMPKERFSAEFPKEGPSILRIQQVVRGDSAAYFCASSFSRGTNTEAFFGQGTRLTVV.